Listed below are T cell receptor beta chains from one sample, sequenced in a study of siplizumab effects on memory and regulatory T cells. This table comes from immunoSEQ multiplex PCR, and its TCRdb copy is limited to in-frame clones, with some not included. The table has about 87,000 clones, about 87% seen once; the top ten hold more than 14%. Material: CD4+ T cells sorted from blood. The receptors come from a human donor in good health. Each CDR3 is given with its conserved first and last residue. Fields, in order: J gene, clone size, D gene, V gene, CDR3 protein, CDR3 DNA. The D gene is left open where the match is weak. Rows may omit the clone size; those that give it use once, few, many or a size class.

j_gene: TRBJ2-7
abundance: .
d_gene: TRBD1
v_gene: TRBV2
CDR3aa: CASSAQGAHEQYF
CDR3nt: TGTGCCAGCAGTGCGCAGGGGGCCCACGAGCAGTACTTC

j_gene: TRBJ2-7
abundance: .
d_gene: TRBD1
v_gene: TRBV30
CDR3aa: CAGTVARPGHEQYF
CDR3nt: TGTGCCGGGACAGTCGCTCGCCCCGGGCACGAGCAGTACTTC

j_gene: TRBJ2-5
abundance: .
d_gene: .
v_gene: TRBV5-1
CDR3aa: CASGSSSGRPQETQYF
CDR3nt: TGCGCCAGCGGATCGTCGTCGGGCCGGCCCCAAGAGACCCAGTACTTC

j_gene: TRBJ2-3
abundance: .
d_gene: TRBD2
v_gene: TRBV29-1
CDR3aa: CSVLGGLAGLGTDTQYF
CDR3nt: TGCAGCGTCCTCGGCGGGCTAGCGGGATTGGGGACAGATACGCAGTATTTT

j_gene: TRBJ2-7
abundance: .
d_gene: .
v_gene: TRBV2
CDR3aa: CASSVKPAGEQYF
CDR3nt: TGTGCCAGCAGTGTTAAGCCCGCGGGCGAGCAGTACTTC

j_gene: TRBJ2-7
abundance: .
d_gene: TRBD1
v_gene: TRBV25-1
CDR3aa: CATKGQPKGEQYF
CDR3nt: TGTGCCACTAAGGGACAGCCAAAGGGCGAGCAGTACTTC

j_gene: TRBJ2-1
abundance: once
d_gene: .
v_gene: TRBV11-3
CDR3aa: CASSLTYNEQFF
CDR3nt: TGTGCCAGCAGCTTAACCTACAATGAGCAGTTCTTC

j_gene: TRBJ2-2
abundance: .
d_gene: .
v_gene: TRBV7-2
CDR3aa: CASSFPGRNTGELFF
CDR3nt: TGTGCCAGCAGCTTCCCCGGGAGGAACACCGGGGAGCTGTTTTTT

j_gene: TRBJ1-1
abundance: .
d_gene: .
v_gene: TRBV18
CDR3aa: CASSPRGRGSNTEAFF
CDR3nt: TGTGCCAGCTCACCCCGGGGAAGGGGGAGTAACACTGAAGCTTTCTTT

j_gene: TRBJ1-2
abundance: .
d_gene: .
v_gene: TRBV19
CDR3aa: CASSQGARYGYTF
CDR3nt: TGTGCCAGTAGTCAAGGGGCACGCTATGGCTACACCTTC

j_gene: TRBJ2-7
abundance: .
d_gene: TRBD1
v_gene: TRBV11-2
CDR3aa: CASSRNRDSPYEQYF
CDR3nt: TGTGCCAGCAGCAGGAACCGGGACAGTCCCTACGAGCAGTACTTC

j_gene: TRBJ2-7
abundance: few
d_gene: .
v_gene: TRBV19
CDR3aa: CASSFGTVSYEQYF
CDR3nt: TGTGCCAGTAGTTTCGGGACGGTCTCATACGAGCAGTACTTC

j_gene: TRBJ2-1
abundance: .
d_gene: TRBD2
v_gene: TRBV4-1
CDR3aa: CASSQGAGGRAEQFF
CDR3nt: TGCGCCAGCAGCCAAGGTGCGGGAGGGCGTGCTGAGCAGTTCTTC

j_gene: TRBJ1-4
abundance: .
d_gene: TRBD1
v_gene: TRBV18
CDR3aa: CASSPPGTVNEKLFF
CDR3nt: TGTGCCAGCTCACCACCTGGGACAGTTAATGAAAAACTGTTTTTT

j_gene: TRBJ1-4
abundance: once
d_gene: .
v_gene: TRBV28
CDR3aa: CASSSGARTNEKLFF
CDR3nt: TGTGCCAGCAGTTCCGGGGCGCGAACTAATGAAAAACTGTTTTTT

j_gene: TRBJ1-1
abundance: .
d_gene: .
v_gene: TRBV5-1
CDR3aa: CASSLTYRNTEAFF
CDR3nt: TGCGCCAGCAGCTTGACCTACAGGAACACTGAAGCTTTCTTT

j_gene: TRBJ1-1
abundance: .
d_gene: .
v_gene: TRBV5-4
CDR3aa: CASSTRENTEAFF
CDR3nt: TGTGCCAGCAGCACCCGGGAGAACACTGAAGCTTTCTTT

j_gene: TRBJ2-1
abundance: .
d_gene: TRBD2
v_gene: TRBV12-5
CDR3aa: CASGLKLAGGYNEQFF
CDR3nt: TGTGCTAGTGGTTTGAAACTAGCGGGGGGGTACAATGAGCAGTTCTTC

j_gene: TRBJ1-2
abundance: .
d_gene: TRBD1
v_gene: TRBV6-5
CDR3aa: CASSWGTGQVNYGYTF
CDR3nt: TGTGCCAGCAGTTGGGGGACAGGGCAGGTGAACTATGGCTACACCTTC

j_gene: TRBJ2-3
abundance: .
d_gene: .
v_gene: TRBV4-2
CDR3aa: CASSPSRGEGTDTQYF
CDR3nt: TGTGCCAGCAGCCCCTCCAGGGGTGAGGGCACAGATACGCAGTATTTT

j_gene: TRBJ1-2
abundance: once
d_gene: .
v_gene: TRBV9
CDR3aa: CASSVASYGYTF
CDR3nt: TGTGCCAGCAGCGTAGCCAGTTATGGCTACACCTTC

j_gene: TRBJ2-2
abundance: .
d_gene: .
v_gene: TRBV7-9
CDR3aa: CASSLTLTGELFF
CDR3nt: TGTGCCAGCAGCTTAACTCTCACCGGGGAGCTGTTTTTT

j_gene: TRBJ2-5
abundance: .
d_gene: .
v_gene: TRBV4-1
CDR3aa: CASSQGVQGYETQYF
CDR3nt: TGCGCCAGCAGCCAAGGAGTACAGGGCTACGAGACCCAGTACTTC

j_gene: TRBJ2-3
abundance: .
d_gene: .
v_gene: TRBV4-1
CDR3aa: CASSLSFGQGLSDTQYF
CDR3nt: TGCGCCAGCAGCCTTTCATTTGGGCAGGGGCTCTCAGATACGCAGTATTTT

j_gene: TRBJ2-7
abundance: few
d_gene: TRBD1
v_gene: TRBV6-6
CDR3aa: CASRGQTGVYEQYF
CDR3nt: TGTGCCAGCAGGGGACAGACTGGAGTCTACGAGCAGTACTTC

j_gene: TRBJ1-1
abundance: .
d_gene: TRBD1
v_gene: TRBV29-1
CDR3aa: CSVGTGVGNTEAFF
CDR3nt: TGCAGCGTGGGGACAGGGGTCGGCAACACTGAAGCTTTCTTT

j_gene: TRBJ2-7
abundance: .
d_gene: TRBD1
v_gene: TRBV6-5
CDR3aa: CASTGTGTEQYF
CDR3nt: TGTGCCAGCACCGGGACAGGGACCGAGCAGTACTTC

j_gene: TRBJ2-7
abundance: .
d_gene: .
v_gene: TRBV13
CDR3aa: CASSSAQYEQYF
CDR3nt: TGTGCCAGCAGCTCGGCCCAATACGAGCAGTACTTC

j_gene: TRBJ2-3
abundance: .
d_gene: .
v_gene: TRBV5-6
CDR3aa: CASSFMVGGDTQYF
CDR3nt: TGTGCCAGCAGCTTTATGGTAGGGGGAGATACGCAGTATTTT

j_gene: TRBJ2-7
abundance: .
d_gene: .
v_gene: TRBV4-1
CDR3aa: CASSQVGRSPRGEQYF
CDR3nt: TGCGCCAGCAGCCAAGTAGGGAGATCCCCTCGAGGCGAGCAGTACTTC

j_gene: TRBJ2-1
abundance: .
d_gene: TRBD2
v_gene: TRBV11-3
CDR3aa: CASRLAGVNEQFF
CDR3nt: TGTGCCAGCCGCCTAGCGGGAGTCAATGAGCAGTTCTTC

j_gene: TRBJ2-2
abundance: once
d_gene: TRBD1
v_gene: TRBV7-2
CDR3aa: CASSTGQGAGELFF
CDR3nt: TGTGCCAGCAGCACGGGACAGGGGGCGGGTGAGCTGTTTTTT

j_gene: TRBJ1-3
abundance: .
d_gene: TRBD1
v_gene: TRBV5-1
CDR3aa: CASSLDRTGSGNTIYF
CDR3nt: TGCGCCAGCAGCTTGGACCGGACAGGGTCTGGAAACACCATATATTTT

j_gene: TRBJ1-3
abundance: .
d_gene: .
v_gene: TRBV28
CDR3aa: CASSRSGHPGNTIYF
CDR3nt: TGTGCCAGCAGCCGATCGGGCCACCCTGGAAACACCATATATTTT

j_gene: TRBJ2-2
abundance: .
d_gene: .
v_gene: TRBV9
CDR3aa: CASSVDGGSGVTGELFF
CDR3nt: TGTGCCAGCAGCGTAGATGGGGGGTCGGGAGTCACCGGGGAGCTGTTTTTT

j_gene: TRBJ2-7
abundance: .
d_gene: TRBD2
v_gene: TRBV28
CDR3aa: CASSPLGREQYF
CDR3nt: TGTGCCAGCAGTCCCCTCGGGAGGGAGCAGTACTTC

j_gene: TRBJ2-2
abundance: .
d_gene: TRBD1
v_gene: TRBV19
CDR3aa: CASSPGGRATGELFF
CDR3nt: TGTGCCAGTAGCCCAGGGGGTAGGGCAACCGGGGAGCTGTTTTTT

j_gene: TRBJ2-1
abundance: .
d_gene: TRBD2
v_gene: TRBV5-1
CDR3aa: CASSPSLAGGREQFF
CDR3nt: TGCGCCAGCAGCCCTTCACTAGCGGGAGGGCGAGAGCAGTTCTTC

j_gene: TRBJ2-5
abundance: .
d_gene: TRBD2
v_gene: TRBV11-3
CDR3aa: CASSFRTGTSDQETQYF
CDR3nt: TGTGCCAGCAGCTTCCGAACCGGGACTAGCGACCAAGAGACCCAGTACTTC

j_gene: TRBJ2-2
abundance: .
d_gene: TRBD2
v_gene: TRBV4-2
CDR3aa: CASSQTAGGPLGELFF
CDR3nt: TGTGCCAGCAGCCAAACAGCGGGAGGGCCGCTCGGGGAGCTGTTTTTT

j_gene: TRBJ2-3
abundance: .
d_gene: .
v_gene: TRBV7-2
CDR3aa: CASSLEKSTQYF
CDR3nt: TGTGCCAGCAGCTTAGAAAAAAGTACGCAGTATTTT

j_gene: TRBJ1-1
abundance: .
d_gene: .
v_gene: TRBV19
CDR3aa: CASSLGHLEAFF
CDR3nt: TGTGCCAGTAGTCTCGGACACCTTGAAGCTTTCTTT

j_gene: TRBJ2-1
abundance: .
d_gene: .
v_gene: TRBV7-8
CDR3aa: CASSFAGGGNEQFF
CDR3nt: TGTGCCAGCAGCTTCGCCGGAGGGGGGAATGAGCAGTTCTTC

j_gene: TRBJ2-3
abundance: once
d_gene: TRBD2
v_gene: TRBV28
CDR3aa: CASSFRTSGDTQYF
CDR3nt: TGTGCCAGCAGTTTCAGGACTAGCGGAGATACGCAGTATTTT

j_gene: TRBJ2-7
abundance: .
d_gene: TRBD2
v_gene: TRBV7-2
CDR3aa: CASSLGGRAGYEQYF
CDR3nt: TGTGCCAGCAGCTTAGGCGGGAGGGCGGGTTACGAGCAGTACTTC

j_gene: TRBJ2-1
abundance: .
d_gene: .
v_gene: TRBV6-5
CDR3aa: CASSYFQGTNEQFF
CDR3nt: TGTGCCAGCAGTTACTTCCAGGGAACCAATGAGCAGTTCTTC

j_gene: TRBJ2-2
abundance: .
d_gene: .
v_gene: TRBV18
CDR3aa: CASSPPSRQFGELFF
CDR3nt: TGTGCCAGCTCACCACCCTCGAGACAGTTCGGGGAGCTGTTTTTT

j_gene: TRBJ2-7
abundance: .
d_gene: TRBD2
v_gene: TRBV2
CDR3aa: CASSERLAGSSYEQYF
CDR3nt: TGTGCCAGCAGTGAAAGGCTAGCGGGGAGCTCCTACGAGCAGTACTTC

j_gene: TRBJ2-5
abundance: .
d_gene: .
v_gene: TRBV7-6
CDR3aa: CASSPRLAQETQYF
CDR3nt: TGTGCCAGCAGCCCGAGGCTAGCTCAAGAGACCCAGTACTTC

j_gene: TRBJ2-3
abundance: .
d_gene: .
v_gene: TRBV19
CDR3aa: CASSIQSTDTQYF
CDR3nt: TGTGCCAGTAGTATTCAGTCCACAGATACGCAGTATTTT

j_gene: TRBJ1-3
abundance: .
d_gene: .
v_gene: TRBV19
CDR3aa: CASSTIQGITGNTIYF
CDR3nt: TGTGCCAGTAGTACTATCCAGGGGATCACTGGAAACACCATATATTTT

j_gene: TRBJ2-5
abundance: .
d_gene: TRBD1
v_gene: TRBV28
CDR3aa: CASRRQGVPQETQYF
CDR3nt: TGTGCCAGCAGGAGACAGGGGGTACCTCAAGAGACCCAGTACTTC